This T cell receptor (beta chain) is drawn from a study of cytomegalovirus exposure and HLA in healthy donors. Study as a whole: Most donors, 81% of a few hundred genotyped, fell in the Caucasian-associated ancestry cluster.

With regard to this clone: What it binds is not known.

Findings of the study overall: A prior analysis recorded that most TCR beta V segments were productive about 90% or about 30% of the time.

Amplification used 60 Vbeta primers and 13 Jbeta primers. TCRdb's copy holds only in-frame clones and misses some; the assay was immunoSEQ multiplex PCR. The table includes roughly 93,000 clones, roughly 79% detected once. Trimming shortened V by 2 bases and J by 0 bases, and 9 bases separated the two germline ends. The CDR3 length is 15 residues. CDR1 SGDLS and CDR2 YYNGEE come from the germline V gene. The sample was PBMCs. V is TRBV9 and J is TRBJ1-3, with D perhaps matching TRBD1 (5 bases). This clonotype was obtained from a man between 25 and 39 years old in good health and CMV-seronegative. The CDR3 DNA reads TGTGCCAGCAGCGTTAGGGGCTCCTCTGGAAACACCATATATTTT. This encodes CASSVRGSSGNTIYF.